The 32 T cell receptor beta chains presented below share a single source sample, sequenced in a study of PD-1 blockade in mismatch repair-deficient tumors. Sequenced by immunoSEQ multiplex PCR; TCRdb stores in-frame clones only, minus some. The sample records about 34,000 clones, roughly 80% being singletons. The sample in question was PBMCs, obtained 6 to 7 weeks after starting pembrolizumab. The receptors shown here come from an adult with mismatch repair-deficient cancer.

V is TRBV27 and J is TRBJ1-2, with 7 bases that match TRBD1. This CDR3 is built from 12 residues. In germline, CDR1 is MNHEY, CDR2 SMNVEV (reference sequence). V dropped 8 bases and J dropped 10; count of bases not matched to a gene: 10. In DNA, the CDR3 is TGTGCCAGCCGGGCAGGGGGGTCGGACTACACCTTC. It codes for CASRAGGSDYTF.

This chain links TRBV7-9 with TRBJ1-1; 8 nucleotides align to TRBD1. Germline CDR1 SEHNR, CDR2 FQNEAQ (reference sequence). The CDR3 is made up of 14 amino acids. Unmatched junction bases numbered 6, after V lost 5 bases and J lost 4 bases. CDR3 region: CASSRQGSGTEAFF. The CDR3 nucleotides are TGTGCCAGCAGCCGACAGGGGAGTGGCACTGAAGCTTTCTTT.

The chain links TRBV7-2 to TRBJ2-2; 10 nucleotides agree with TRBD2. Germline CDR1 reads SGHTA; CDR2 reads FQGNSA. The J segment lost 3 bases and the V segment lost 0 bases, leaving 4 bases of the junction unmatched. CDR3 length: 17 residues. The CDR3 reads CASSLAPSGSYTGELFF. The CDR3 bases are TGTGCCAGCAGCTTAGCGCCTAGCGGGAGTTACACCGGGGAGCTGTTTTTT.

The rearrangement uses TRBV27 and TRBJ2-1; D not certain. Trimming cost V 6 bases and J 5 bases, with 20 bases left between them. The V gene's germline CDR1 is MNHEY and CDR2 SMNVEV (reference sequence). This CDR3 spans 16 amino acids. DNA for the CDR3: TGTGCCAGCAGATCCACCCCTGGCGGTTACCACAATGAGCAGTTCTTC. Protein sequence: CASRSTPGGYHNEQFF.

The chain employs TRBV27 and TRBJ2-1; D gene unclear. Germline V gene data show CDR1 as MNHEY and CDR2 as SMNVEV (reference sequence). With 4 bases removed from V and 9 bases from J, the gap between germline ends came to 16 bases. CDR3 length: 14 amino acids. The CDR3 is CASSSDLGVAEQFF. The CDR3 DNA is TGTGCCAGCAGTTCCGACCTAGGTGTGGCTGAGCAGTTCTTC.

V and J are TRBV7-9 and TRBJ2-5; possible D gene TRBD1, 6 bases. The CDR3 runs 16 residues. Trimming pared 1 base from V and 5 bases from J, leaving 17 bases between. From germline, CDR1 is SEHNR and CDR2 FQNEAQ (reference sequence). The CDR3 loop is CASSLGGRVSGETQYF. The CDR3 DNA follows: TGTGCCAGCAGCTTAGGGGGGCGGGTCTCGGGGGAGACCCAGTACTTC.

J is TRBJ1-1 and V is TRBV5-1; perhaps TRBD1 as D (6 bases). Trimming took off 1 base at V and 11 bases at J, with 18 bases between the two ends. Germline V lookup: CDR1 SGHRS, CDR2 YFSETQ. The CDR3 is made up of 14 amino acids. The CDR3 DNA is TGCGCCAGCAGCTTGACCGGGACACCTCCACGGGCTTTCTTT. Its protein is CASSLTGTPPRAFF.

Here the CDR3 reads CASSPMTGAGEQYF. CDR3 bases: TGTGCCAGCAGCCCGATGACAGGGGCGGGGGAGCAGTACTTC. The V gene is TRBV7-6, the J gene TRBJ2-7; TRBD1 matches 8 bases. Germline trimming cut 5 bases from V and 7 bases from J; bases unmatched to any gene: 10. The CDR3 spans 14 residues. Germline CDR1 is SGHVS and CDR2 is FNYEAQ.

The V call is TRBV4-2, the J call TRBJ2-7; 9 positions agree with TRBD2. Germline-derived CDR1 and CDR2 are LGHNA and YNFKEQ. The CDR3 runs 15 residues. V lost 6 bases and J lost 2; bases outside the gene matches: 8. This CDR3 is CASRGEIAGAYEQYF. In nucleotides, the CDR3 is TGTGCCAGCAGGGGTGAGATAGCGGGAGCCTACGAGCAGTACTTC.

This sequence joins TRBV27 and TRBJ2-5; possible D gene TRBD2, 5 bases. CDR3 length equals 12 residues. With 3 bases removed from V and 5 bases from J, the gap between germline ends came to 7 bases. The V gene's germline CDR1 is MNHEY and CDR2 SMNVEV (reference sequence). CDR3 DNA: TGTGCCAGCAGTTTGAGAGGGGAGACCCAGTACTTC. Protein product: CASSLRGETQYF.

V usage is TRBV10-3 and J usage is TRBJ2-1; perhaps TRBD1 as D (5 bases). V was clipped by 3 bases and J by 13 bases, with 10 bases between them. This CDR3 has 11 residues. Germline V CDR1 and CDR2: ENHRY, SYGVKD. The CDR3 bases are TGTGCCATCAGTGACAGGGATTTACAGTTCTTC. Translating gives CAISDRDLQFF.

For the CDR3, the DNA is TGCGCCACCTCCGGGGACAGGGTCCCCTACGAGCAGTACTTC. This gives the protein CATSGDRVPYEQYF. The chain uses TRBV10-1 and TRBJ2-7; 9 bases fit TRBD1. V shed 10 bases, J shed 2 bases, and the junction held 9 bases outside the gene matches. The V gene's germline CDR1 is WNHNN and CDR2 SYGVQD (reference sequence). This CDR3 has 14 amino acids.

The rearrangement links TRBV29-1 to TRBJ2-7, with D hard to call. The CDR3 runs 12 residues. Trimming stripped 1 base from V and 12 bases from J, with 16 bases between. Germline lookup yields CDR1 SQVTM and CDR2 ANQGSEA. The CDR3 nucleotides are TGCAGCGTTGAAGGGGCCGGCTTCACGAGGTACTTC. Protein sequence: CSVEGAGFTRYF.

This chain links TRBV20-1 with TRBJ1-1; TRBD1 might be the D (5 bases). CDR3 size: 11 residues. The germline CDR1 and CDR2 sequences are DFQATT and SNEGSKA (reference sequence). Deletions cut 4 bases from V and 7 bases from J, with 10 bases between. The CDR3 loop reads CSATWGDEAFF. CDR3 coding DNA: TGCAGTGCTACCTGGGGGGATGAAGCTTTCTTT.

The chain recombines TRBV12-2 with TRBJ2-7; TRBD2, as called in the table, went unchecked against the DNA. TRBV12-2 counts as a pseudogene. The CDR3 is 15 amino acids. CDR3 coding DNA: TGTGCAAGTCGCTTAGTAGTAGTTGCGGGAGGCGAGCAGTACTTC. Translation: CASRLVVVAGGEQYF.

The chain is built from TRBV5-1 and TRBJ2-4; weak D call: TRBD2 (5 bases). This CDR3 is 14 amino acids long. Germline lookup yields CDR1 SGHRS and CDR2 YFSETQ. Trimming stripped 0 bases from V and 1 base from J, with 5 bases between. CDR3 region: CASSLGGAKNIQYF. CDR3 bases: TGCGCCAGCAGCTTGGGAGGGGCCAAAAACATTCAGTACTTC.

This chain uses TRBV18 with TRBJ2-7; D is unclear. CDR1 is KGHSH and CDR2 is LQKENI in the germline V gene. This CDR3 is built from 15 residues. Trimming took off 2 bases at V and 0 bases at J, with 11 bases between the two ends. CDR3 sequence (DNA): TGTGCCAGCTCACCATTTGCGAGTACCTCCTACGAGCAGTACTTC. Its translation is CASSPFASTSYEQYF.

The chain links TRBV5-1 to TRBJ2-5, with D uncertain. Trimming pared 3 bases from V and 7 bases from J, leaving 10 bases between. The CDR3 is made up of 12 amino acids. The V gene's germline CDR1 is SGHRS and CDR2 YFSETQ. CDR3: CASSSDTVTQYF. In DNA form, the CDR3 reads TGCGCCAGCAGCTCTGACACGGTGACCCAGTACTTC.

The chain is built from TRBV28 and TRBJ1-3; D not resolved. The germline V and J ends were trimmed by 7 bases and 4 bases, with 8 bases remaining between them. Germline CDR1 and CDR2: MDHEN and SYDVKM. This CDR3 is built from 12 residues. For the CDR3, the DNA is TGTGCCAGCACACTCCGAGGAAACACCATATATTTT. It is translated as CASTLRGNTIYF.

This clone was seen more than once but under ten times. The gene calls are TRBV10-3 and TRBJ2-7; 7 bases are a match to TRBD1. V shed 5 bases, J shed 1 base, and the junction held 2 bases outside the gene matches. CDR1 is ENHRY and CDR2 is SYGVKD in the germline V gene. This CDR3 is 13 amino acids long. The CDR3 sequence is CAISWDRSYEQYF. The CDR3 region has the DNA TGTGCCATCAGTTGGGACAGATCCTACGAGCAGTACTTC.

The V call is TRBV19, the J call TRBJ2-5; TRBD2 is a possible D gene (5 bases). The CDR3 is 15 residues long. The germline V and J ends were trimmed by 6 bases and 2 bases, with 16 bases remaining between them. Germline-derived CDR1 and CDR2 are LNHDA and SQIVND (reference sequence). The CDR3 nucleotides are TGTGCCAGTAGACGGGGAAGGCTCCTGCAAGAGACCCAGTACTTC. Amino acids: CASRRGRLLQETQYF.

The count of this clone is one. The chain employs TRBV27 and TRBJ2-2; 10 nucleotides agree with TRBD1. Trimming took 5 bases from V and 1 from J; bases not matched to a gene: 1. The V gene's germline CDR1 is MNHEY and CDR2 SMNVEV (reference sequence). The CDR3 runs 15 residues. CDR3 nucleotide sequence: TGTGCCAGCAGTAGGGACAGGGGGAACACCGGGGAGCTGTTTTTT. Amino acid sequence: CASSRDRGNTGELFF.

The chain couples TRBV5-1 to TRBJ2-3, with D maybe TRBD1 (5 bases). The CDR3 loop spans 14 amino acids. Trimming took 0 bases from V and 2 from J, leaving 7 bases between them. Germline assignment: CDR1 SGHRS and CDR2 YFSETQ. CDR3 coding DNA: TGCGCCAGCAGCTTGGACAGGTACACAGATACGCAGTATTTT. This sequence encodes CASSLDRYTDTQYF. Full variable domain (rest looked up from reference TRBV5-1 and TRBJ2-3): KAGVTQTPRYLIKTRGQQVTLSCSPISGHRSVSWYQQTPGQGLQFLFEYFSETQRNKGNFPGRFSGRQFSNSRSEMNVSTLELGDSALYLCASSLDRYTDTQYFGPGTRLTVL.

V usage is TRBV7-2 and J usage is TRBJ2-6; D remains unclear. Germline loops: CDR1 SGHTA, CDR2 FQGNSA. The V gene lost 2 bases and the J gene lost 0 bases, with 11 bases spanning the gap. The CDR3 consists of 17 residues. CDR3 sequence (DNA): TGTGCCAGCAGCTTAATCCACAGTCTCTCTGGGGCCAACGTCCTGACTTTC. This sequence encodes CASSLIHSLSGANVLTF.

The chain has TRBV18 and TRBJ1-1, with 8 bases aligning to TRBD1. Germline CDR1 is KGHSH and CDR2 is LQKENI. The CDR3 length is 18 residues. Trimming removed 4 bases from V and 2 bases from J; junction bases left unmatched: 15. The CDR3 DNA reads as TGTGCCAGCTCACAACTTCAGGGGGCGAACACCCGAAACACTGAAGCTTTCTTT. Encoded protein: CASSQLQGANTRNTEAFF.

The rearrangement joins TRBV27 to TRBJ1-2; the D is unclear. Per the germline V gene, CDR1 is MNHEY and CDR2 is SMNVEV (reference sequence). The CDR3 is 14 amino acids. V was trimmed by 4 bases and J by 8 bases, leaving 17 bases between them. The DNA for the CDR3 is TGTGCCAGCAGTTCTCTCCGCACGGGGAGAGGCTACACCTTC. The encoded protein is CASSSLRTGRGYTF.

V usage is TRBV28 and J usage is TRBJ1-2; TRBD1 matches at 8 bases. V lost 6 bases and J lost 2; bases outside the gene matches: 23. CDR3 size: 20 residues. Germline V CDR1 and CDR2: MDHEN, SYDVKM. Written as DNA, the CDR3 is TGTGCCAGCAGACCTACACGTCTTTGGTCGGGACAGGCCGACAACTATGGCTACACCTTC. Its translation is CASRPTRLWSGQADNYGYTF.

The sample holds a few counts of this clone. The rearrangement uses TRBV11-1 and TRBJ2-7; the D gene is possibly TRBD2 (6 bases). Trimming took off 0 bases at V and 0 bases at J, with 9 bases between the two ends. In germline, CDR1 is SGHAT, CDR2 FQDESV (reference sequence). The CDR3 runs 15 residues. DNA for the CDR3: TGTGCCAGCAGCTTAGCGCGGGGTAGCTCCTACGAGCAGTACTTC. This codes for CASSLARGSSYEQYF.

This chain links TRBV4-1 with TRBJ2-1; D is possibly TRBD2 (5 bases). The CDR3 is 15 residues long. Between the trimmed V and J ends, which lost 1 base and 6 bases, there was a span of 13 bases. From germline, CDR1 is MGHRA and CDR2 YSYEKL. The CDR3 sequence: CASSQVSASFNEQFF. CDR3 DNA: TGCGCCAGCAGCCAAGTCTCCGCTAGCTTCAATGAGCAGTTCTTC.

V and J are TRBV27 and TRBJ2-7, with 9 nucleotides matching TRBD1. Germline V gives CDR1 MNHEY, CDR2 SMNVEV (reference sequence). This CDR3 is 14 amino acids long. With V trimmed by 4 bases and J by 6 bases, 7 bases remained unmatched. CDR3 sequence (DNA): TGTGCCAGCAGTTCGACAGGGGGGACTCCCGAGCAGTACTTC. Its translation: CASSSTGGTPEQYF.

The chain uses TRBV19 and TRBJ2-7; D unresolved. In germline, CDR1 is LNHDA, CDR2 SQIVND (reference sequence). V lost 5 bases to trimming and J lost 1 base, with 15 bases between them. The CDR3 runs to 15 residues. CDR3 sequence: CASSGPADLSYEQYF. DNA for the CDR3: TGTGCCAGTAGTGGTCCAGCTGACTTATCCTACGAGCAGTACTTC.

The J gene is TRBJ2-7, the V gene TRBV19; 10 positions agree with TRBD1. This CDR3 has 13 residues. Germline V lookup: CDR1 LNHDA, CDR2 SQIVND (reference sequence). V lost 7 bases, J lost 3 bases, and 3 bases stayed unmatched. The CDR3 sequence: CASKGQGRYEQYF. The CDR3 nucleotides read TGTGCCAGTAAGGGACAGGGGCGCTACGAGCAGTACTTC.